These 3 T cell receptor beta chains were sequenced from one sample in a study of cytotoxic CD8 clonotypes in ibrutinib-treated CLL. Only in-frame clones appear in the TCRdb table, and some are missing; sequencing was by immunoSEQ multiplex PCR. The top ten clones hold around 5.1% of a sample with approximately 280,000 clones, less than 85% of them seen once. Sequencing was performed on PBMCs, taken at disease progression, from a patient treated with ibrutinib. All receptors come from a human donor with chronic lymphocytic leukemia.

This clone has just a few counts. The J gene is TRBJ1-6, the V gene TRBV5-1; TRBD1 aligns across 7 bases. Germline V gene lookup returns CDR1 SGHRS and CDR2 YFSETQ. With V trimmed by 0 bases and J by 4 bases, 1 base remained unmatched. The CDR3 extends over 15 amino acids. CDR3: CASSLGGQYNSPLHF. The DNA for the CDR3 is TGCGCCAGCAGCTTGGGGGGACAGTATAATTCACCCCTCCACTTT.

The chain is built from TRBV29-1 and TRBJ2-7; D might be TRBD2 (6 bases). The V and J ends lost 3 bases and 7 bases respectively, with 22 bases between them. The CDR3 length is 15 residues. Germline CDR1 is SQVTM and CDR2 is ANQGSEA. The CDR3 bases are TGCAGCGTTGAGCTCCCAGGAGGGCTAAGAGGGGAGCAGTACTTC. This sequence encodes CSVELPGGLRGEQYF.

This chain uses TRBV9 with TRBJ2-2; no clear D gene. The CDR3 loop spans 15 amino acids. V was shortened by 0 bases and J by 1 base, with 7 bases between the two germline ends. Per the germline V gene, CDR1 is SGDLS and CDR2 is YYNGEE. The CDR3 coding sequence is TGTGCCAGCAGCGTAGTTGCACAGAACACCGGGGAGCTGTTTTTT. This sequence encodes CASSVVAQNTGELFF.